A single sample gave rise to the 16 T cell receptor beta chains below, sequenced in a study of identical twins. MiXCR was run by TCRdb on the 5' RACE reads, yielding one entry per CDR3 protein. This sample yields some 1,700,000 distinct CDR3 sequences, of which 32% are seen a single time; less than 0.35% belongs to the top ten. Sequencing was done on a sample of cord blood. The receptors were gathered from a newborn girl in good health.

The V and J genes are TRBV10-2 and TRBJ2-7, with a weak D call TRBD2 (6 bases). Per germline, CDR1 WSHSY and CDR2 SAAADI. V was pared by 3 bases and J by 1 base, with 10 bases between. This CDR3 is 14 amino acids long. The CDR3 DNA is TGCGCCAGCAGTGAAGTAGGGACTTCCTACGAGCAGTACTTC. Its protein is CASSEVGTSYEQYF.

V gene TRBV5-5 combines with J gene TRBJ2-1, with 7 positions matching TRBD2. Germline trimming cut 3 bases from V and 4 bases from J; bases unmatched to any gene: 25. This CDR3 spans 21 amino acids. Germline values: CDR1 SGHKS, CDR2 YYEKEE (reference sequence). CDR3: CASSSLEAGVLYSLFYNEQFF. CDR3 nucleotide sequence: TGTGCCAGCAGCTCCCTAGAGGCGGGAGTCCTTTATTCCCTGTTTTACAATGAGCAGTTCTTC.

This sequence joins TRBV24-1 and TRBJ1-5; D is undetermined. In germline, CDR1 is KGHDR, CDR2 SFDVKD. The CDR3 has 17 residues. Trimming pared 0 bases from V and 0 bases from J, leaving 11 bases between. The CDR3 loop is CATSDLQHLLSNQPQHF. CDR3 bases: TGTGCCACCAGTGATTTGCAACACCTCCTTAGCAATCAGCCCCAGCATTTT.

This clonotype was counted only a few times. This rearrangement joins TRBV6-5 to TRBJ1-2; TRBD1 aligns across 10 bases. With 2 bases clipped from V and 0 bases from J, the junction kept 12 bases outside the gene matches. The CDR3 consists of 19 residues. CDR1 and CDR2 from the germline V gene are MNHEY and SVGAGI. CDR3 residues: CASSYPLRQGARTNYGYTF. In DNA, the CDR3 is TGTGCCAGCAGTTACCCGCTTCGACAGGGGGCAAGAACTAACTATGGCTACACCTTC.

There are a few counts of this clonotype. V is TRBV2 and J is TRBJ2-7, with TRBD2 as a possible D gene (6 bases). Deletions cut 5 bases from V and 2 bases from J, with 25 bases between. CDR3 size: 18 residues. CDR1 and CDR2 from the germline V gene are SNHLY and FYNNEI. The CDR3 DNA is TGTGCCAGCAGTTTCTCAGAGGACCAGGGAAAGCGGGCCTACGAGCAGTACTTC. Translation gives CASSFSEDQGKRAYEQYF.

The chain carries TRBV2 and TRBJ2-7; possible D gene TRBD2, 6 bases. CDR1 is SNHLY, CDR2 FYNNEI, per germline. Trimming stripped 5 bases from V and 0 bases from J, with 11 bases between. The CDR3 is 14 residues long. CDR3 loop: CASSRERGSYEQYF. Here the CDR3 DNA reads TGTGCCAGCAGTCGGGAGAGAGGCTCCTACGAGCAGTACTTC.

This chain uses TRBV7-9 with TRBJ1-6; D call uncertain. Germline CDR1 SEHNR, CDR2 FQNEAQ (reference sequence). The CDR3 contains 15 residues. Trimming took 1 base from V and 3 from J, leaving 7 bases between them. CDR3: CASSLVGFYNSPLHF. CDR3 DNA sequence: TGTGCCAGCAGCTTAGTTGGGTTCTATAATTCACCCCTCCACTTT.

The chain links TRBV6-6 to TRBJ1-6, with a tentative D call TRBD1 (6 bases). The length of the CDR3 is 15 residues. Germline V gene lookup returns CDR1 MNHNY and CDR2 SVGAGI (reference sequence). Between the trimmed V and J ends, which lost 5 bases and 6 bases, there was a span of 14 bases. CDR3 residues: CASSPLRTVNSPLHF. DNA for the CDR3: TGTGCCAGCAGTCCCCTAAGGACAGTTAATTCACCCCTCCACTTT.

This clonotype has just a few counts. The rearrangement uses TRBV20-1 and TRBJ2-7, with a possible D match to TRBD1 (6 bases). The CDR3 loop spans 14 amino acids. The germline V and J ends were trimmed by 5 bases and 4 bases, with 18 bases remaining between them. Germline V CDR1 and CDR2: DFQATT, SNEGSKA (reference sequence). This CDR3 is CSADQPGHAYEQYF. For the CDR3, the DNA is TGCAGTGCTGACCAACCGGGACACGCGTACGAGCAGTACTTC.

The genes are TRBV7-9 and TRBJ1-1; 10 bases are shared with TRBD1. The germline CDR1 and CDR2 sequences are SEHNR and FQNEAQ (reference sequence). Trimming removed 7 bases from V and 6 bases from J; junction bases left unmatched: 8. The CDR3 length is 14 residues. CDR3 sequence (DNA): TGTGCCAGCACCCGGGACAGGGGTAGCGCTGAAGCTTTCTTT. It translates to CASTRDRGSAEAFF.

In its sample, this clonotype was seen a few times. J is TRBJ1-5 and V is TRBV2; TRBD1 matches at 10 bases. The length of the CDR3 is 13 residues. Germline CDR1 is SNHLY and CDR2 is FYNNEI. The V gene end was trimmed by 11 bases and the J gene end by 7 bases; junction bases not matched to a gene: 8. The CDR3 loop is CACHGQGVQPQHF. CDR3 nucleotides: TGTGCCTGCCATGGACAGGGGGTACAGCCCCAGCATTTT.

The chain recombines TRBV5-4 with TRBJ2-3; unclear D gene. The CDR3 contains 13 residues. CDR1 and CDR2 (germline): SGHNT, YYREEE (reference sequence). V dropped 5 bases and J dropped 3 bases, with 10 bases sitting between them. CDR3 nucleotide sequence: TGTGCCAGCAGGATCGTAGGGACAGATACGCAGTATTTT. Its translation is CASRIVGTDTQYF.

The gene calls are TRBV28 and TRBJ2-7; D is unresolved. The CDR3 length is 12 residues. Germline V lookup: CDR1 MDHEN, CDR2 SYDVKM. V shed 8 bases and J shed 2 bases, with 10 bases lying between them. Here the CDR3 reads CASGVTPYEQYF. The CDR3 DNA is TGTGCCAGCGGGGTCACCCCCTACGAGCAGTACTTC.

This clonotype has ten or more counts. This chain links TRBV7-8 with TRBJ2-1; perhaps TRBD2 as D (6 bases). Germline V gene sequence: CDR1 SGHVS, CDR2 FQNEAQ. The CDR3 spans 17 residues. Trimming shortened V by 1 base and J by 2 bases, and 15 bases separated the two germline ends. The CDR3 region is CASSLELASVPYNEQFF. The CDR3 DNA follows: TGTGCCAGCAGCTTAGAACTAGCATCGGTCCCCTACAATGAGCAGTTCTTC.

This chain joins TRBV5-1 and TRBJ2-1; TRBD2 aligns across 9 bases. The J call may be faulty, since TRBJ2-7 better matches the DNA end. The germline V gene has CDR1 SGHRS and CDR2 YFSETQ. The CDR3 consists of 16 residues. CDR3 nucleotides: TGCGCCAGCAGCTTGGGGGCGGGAGGGGTATACAATGAGCAGTACTTC. It translates to CASSLGAGGVYNEQYF.

This clonotype occurred a few times. This rearrangement joins TRBV5-5 to TRBJ1-1; TRBD1 might be the D (6 bases). V was pared by 4 bases and J by 8 bases, with 12 bases between. The CDR3 extends over 12 amino acids. Germline loops: CDR1 SGHKS, CDR2 YYEKEE (reference sequence). The CDR3 protein is CASSPSRGEAFF. For the CDR3, the DNA is TGTGCCAGCAGCCCCTCTAGGGGGGAAGCTTTCTTT. Combining the CDR3 with reference TRBV5-5 and TRBJ1-1 gives the whole variable domain DAGVTQSPTHLIKTRGQQVTLRCSPISGHKSVSWYQQVLGQGPQFIFQYYEKEERGRGNFPDRFSARQFPNYSSELNVNALLLGDSALYLCASSPSRGEAFFGQGTRLTVV.